The clone carrying this TCR beta chain was found a few times. Antigen: not known. A mixed TRB-A/B primer pool amplified rearranged TRB by multiplex touch-down PCR. Each CDR3 protein is one row after TCRdb ran MiXCR on the multiplex PCR reads. The sample consists of about 10,000 distinct CDR3 sequences, around two fifths of them appearing once. The record originates from a study of T cell repertoires in aging, cancer and after chemotherapy. Overall study: Six age groups, ranging from 30 or younger to 70 or older, included the donors. Over several months to years, re-sampled healthy donor repertoires clearly shared clones. Overall study results and limits: In cancer patients, declining TCR diversity with age involved lost richness and lost evenness.

This CDR3 spans 15 amino acids. V was clipped by 5 bases and J by 0 bases; unmatched bases: 3. CDR1 is LNHDA and CDR2 is SQIVND in the germline V gene (reference sequence). Peripheral blood genomic DNA, not sorted cells or RNA, was the template. The sample was blood. The chain combines TRBV19 with TRBJ1-3, with 8 nucleotides matching TRBD1. The receptor was isolated from a human donor in good health. In DNA, the CDR3 is TGTGCCAGTAGTCGGGACAGGAGCTCTGGAAACACCATATATTTT. It is translated as CASSRDRSSGNTIYF. Together with reference TRBV19 and TRBJ1-3, the CDR3 gives the full variable domain: DGGITQSPKYLFRKEGQNVTLSCEQNLNHDAMYWYRQDPGQGLRLIYYSQIVNDFQKGDIAEGYSVSREKKESFPLTVTSAQKNPTAFYLCASSRDRSSGNTIYFGEGSWLTVV.